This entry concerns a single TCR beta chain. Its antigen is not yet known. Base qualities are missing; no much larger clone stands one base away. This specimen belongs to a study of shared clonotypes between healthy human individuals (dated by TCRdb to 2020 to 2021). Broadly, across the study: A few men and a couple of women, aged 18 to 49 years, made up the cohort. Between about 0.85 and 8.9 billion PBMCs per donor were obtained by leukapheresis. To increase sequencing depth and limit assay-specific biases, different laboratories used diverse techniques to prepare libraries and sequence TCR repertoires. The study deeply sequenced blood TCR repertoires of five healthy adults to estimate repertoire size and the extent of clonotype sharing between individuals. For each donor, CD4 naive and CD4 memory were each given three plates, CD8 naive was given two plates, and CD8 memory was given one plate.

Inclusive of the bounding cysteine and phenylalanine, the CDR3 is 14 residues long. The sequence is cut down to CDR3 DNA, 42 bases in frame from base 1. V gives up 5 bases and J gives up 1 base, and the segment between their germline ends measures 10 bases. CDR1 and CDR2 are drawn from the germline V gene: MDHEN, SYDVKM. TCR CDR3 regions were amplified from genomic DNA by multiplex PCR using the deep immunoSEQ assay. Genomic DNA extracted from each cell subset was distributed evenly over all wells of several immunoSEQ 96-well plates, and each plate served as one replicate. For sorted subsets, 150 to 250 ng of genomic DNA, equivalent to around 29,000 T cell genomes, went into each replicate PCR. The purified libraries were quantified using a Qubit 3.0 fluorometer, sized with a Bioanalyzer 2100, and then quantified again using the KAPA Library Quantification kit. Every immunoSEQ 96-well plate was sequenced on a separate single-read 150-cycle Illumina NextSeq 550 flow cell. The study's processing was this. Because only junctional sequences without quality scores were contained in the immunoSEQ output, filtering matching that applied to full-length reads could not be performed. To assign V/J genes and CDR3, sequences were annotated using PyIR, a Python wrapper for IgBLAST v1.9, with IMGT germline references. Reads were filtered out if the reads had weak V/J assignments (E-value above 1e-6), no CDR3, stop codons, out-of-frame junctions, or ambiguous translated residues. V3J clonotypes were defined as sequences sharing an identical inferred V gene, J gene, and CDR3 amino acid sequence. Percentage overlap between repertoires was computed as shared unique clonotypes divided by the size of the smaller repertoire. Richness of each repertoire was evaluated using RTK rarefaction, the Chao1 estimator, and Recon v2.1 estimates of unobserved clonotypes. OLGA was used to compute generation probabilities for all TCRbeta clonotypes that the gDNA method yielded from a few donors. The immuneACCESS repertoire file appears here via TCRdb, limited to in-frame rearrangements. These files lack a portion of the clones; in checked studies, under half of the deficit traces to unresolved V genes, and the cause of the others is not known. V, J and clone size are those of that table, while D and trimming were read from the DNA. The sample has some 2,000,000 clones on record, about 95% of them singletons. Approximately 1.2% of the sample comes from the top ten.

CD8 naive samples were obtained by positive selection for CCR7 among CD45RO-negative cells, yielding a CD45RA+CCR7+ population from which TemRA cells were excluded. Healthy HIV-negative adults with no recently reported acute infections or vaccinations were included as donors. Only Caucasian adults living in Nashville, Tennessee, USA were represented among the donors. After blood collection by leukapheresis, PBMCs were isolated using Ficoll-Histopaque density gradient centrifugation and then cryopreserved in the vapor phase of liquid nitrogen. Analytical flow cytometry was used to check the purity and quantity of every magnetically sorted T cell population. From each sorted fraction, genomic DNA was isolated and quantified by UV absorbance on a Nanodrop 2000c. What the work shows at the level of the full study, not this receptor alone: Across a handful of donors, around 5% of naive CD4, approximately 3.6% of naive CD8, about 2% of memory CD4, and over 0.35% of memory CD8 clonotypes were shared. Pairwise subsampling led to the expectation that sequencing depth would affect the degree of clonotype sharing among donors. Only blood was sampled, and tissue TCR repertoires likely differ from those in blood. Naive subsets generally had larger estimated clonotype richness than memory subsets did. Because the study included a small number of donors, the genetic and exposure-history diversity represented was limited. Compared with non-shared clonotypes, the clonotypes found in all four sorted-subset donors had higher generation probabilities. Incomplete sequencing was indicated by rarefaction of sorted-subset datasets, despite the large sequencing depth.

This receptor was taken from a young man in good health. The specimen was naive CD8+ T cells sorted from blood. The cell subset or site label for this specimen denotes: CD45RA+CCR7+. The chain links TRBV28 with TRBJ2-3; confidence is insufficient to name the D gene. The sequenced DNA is TGTGCCAGCAGTCCCACGCAGGGCACAGATACGCAGTATTTT. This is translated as CASSPTQGTDTQYF.